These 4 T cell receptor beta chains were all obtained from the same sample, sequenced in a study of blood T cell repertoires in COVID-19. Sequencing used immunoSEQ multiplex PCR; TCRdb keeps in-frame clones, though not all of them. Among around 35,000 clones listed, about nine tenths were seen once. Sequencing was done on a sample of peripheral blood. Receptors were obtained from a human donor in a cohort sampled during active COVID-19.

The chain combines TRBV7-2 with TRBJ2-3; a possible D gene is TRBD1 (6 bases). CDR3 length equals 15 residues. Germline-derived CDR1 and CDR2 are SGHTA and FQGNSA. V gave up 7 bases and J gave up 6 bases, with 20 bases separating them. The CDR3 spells CASTLLLTGLDTQYF. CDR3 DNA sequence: TGTGCCAGCACCCTATTGCTGACAGGCCTGGATACGCAGTATTTT.

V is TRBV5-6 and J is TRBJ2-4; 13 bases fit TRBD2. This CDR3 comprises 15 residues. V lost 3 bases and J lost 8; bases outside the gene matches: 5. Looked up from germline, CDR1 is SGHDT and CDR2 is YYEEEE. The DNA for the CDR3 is TGTGCCAGCAGCTCGCGGACTAGCGGGGGAGACATTCAGTACTTC. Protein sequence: CASSSRTSGGDIQYF.

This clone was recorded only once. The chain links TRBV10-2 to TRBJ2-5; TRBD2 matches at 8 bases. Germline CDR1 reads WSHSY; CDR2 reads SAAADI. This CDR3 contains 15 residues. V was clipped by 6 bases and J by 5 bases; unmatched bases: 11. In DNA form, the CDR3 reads TGCGCCAGCAGGGGGGGCGGGGGGCCGATGGAGACCCAGTACTTC. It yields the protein CASRGGGGPMETQYF.

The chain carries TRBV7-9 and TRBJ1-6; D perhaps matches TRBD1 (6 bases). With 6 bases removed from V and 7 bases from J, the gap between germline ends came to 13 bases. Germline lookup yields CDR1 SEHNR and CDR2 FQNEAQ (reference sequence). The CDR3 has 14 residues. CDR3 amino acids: CASRAGGGNSPLHF. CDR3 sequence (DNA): TGTGCCAGCAGAGCGGGAGGGGGAAATTCACCCCTCCACTTT.